The source of this T cell receptor (beta chain) is a study of metastatic and nonmetastatic thyroid tumors. Study information: A comparison of repertoires was made across blood and tumor or nodule tissue from malignant and benign thyroid patients. Whole-study results and caveats: It was reportedly found that TCR beta diversity was significantly higher in malignant thyroid tumors than in benign nodules, a difference seen in both blood and tumor samples.

About this clone: As yet, its antigen is unknown.

This CDR3 has 15 residues. Germline V CDR1 and CDR2: SGHTA, FQGNSA. Trimming pared 5 bases from V and 0 bases from J, leaving 13 bases between. Each patient went into thyroid surgery without having received any treatment. In the original analysis: Across clinicopathological groups, CDR3 differences served as the basis for building a distant-metastasis classifier for papillary thyroid cancer. Using MiXCR, TCRdb re-called clones from the PCR reads. The V and J calls and clone size come from TCRdb's table, not from the authors' own analysis. The sample lists about 5,000 clones; more than 25% were seen once.

Sequencing was performed on adjacent normal tissue. The rearrangement uses TRBV7-2 and TRBJ1-1; TRBD1 might be the D (6 bases). The receptor comes from a male donor with papillary thyroid cancer or a benign thyroid nodule (not recorded which). Some clones in this sample may be carry-over from other donors' samples. The CDR3 is CASSPWGQMNTEAFF. The CDR3 bases are TGTGCCAGCAGCCCCTGGGGACAAATGAACACTGAAGCTTTCTTT.